This T cell receptor beta chain came from a study of blood T cell repertoires in COVID-19 (dated by TCRdb to about 2020). Regarding the complete study: The collaborator samples originated in the United States, Italy and Spain and spanned the acute and convalescent phases of COVID-19. The material from the prospective study consisted of cDNA or gDNA derived from T cells, B-cell-depleted T cells, or PBMCs. Subjects who had been exposed to COVID-19, were actively infected with it, or had recovered from it provided the deeply sampled blood TCRbeta repertoires that made up the dataset. The repertoires were released in a freely available public database intended as a resource for research on the immune response to SARS-CoV-2. Samples came from the ongoing ImmuneRACE study (first 160 participants) plus 1,254 subjects from 6 global collaborators. Nearly every sample came with metadata listing a de-identified subject ID, COVID-19 status, age in years and sex. HLA class I and class II types, where available, came from metadata supplied by the sample provider rather than from assay-based typing. Summary of the overall study and its limitations: How much clinical and demographic metadata was included differed by source and by participant, and the metadata was provided uncurated.

The cysteine opens and the phenylalanine closes a CDR3 of 16 amino acids. Left in the record is the CDR3 DNA by itself, 48 bases read in frame from the first base. Sequences MNHEY (CDR1) and SMNVEV (CDR2) are obtained from the germline V gene (reference sequence). V is shortened by 5 bases, J by 1 base, and the region joining them spans 17 bases. A word on this clone: Its antigen remains undetermined. No much larger clone exists at a distance of one base, and base qualities are not known.

At one collaborating source in Seattle, patients were enrolled during active infection and were followed longitudinally through the course of disease. The collaborating institutions used their own protocols to collect whole blood in K2EDTA tubes. For TCRbeta analysis, collaborators shipped samples in one of three forms: frozen whole blood, isolated PBMCs, or DNA extracted from either of those sample types. TCRbeta CDR3 regions were amplified from genomic DNA by means of the immunoSEQ Assay, a bias-controlled multiplex PCR. Per the source publication's procedure: Within the assay, amplification of reference gene primers was used to estimate how many nucleated cells each sample contained. To quantify the absolute abundance of each unique TCRbeta CDR3 rearrangement, sequence reads were collapsed and filtered. For each sample, productive Simpson clonality was calculated by taking the square root of Simpson's diversity index across productive rearrangements. TCRdb mirrors the immuneACCESS table, restricted to in-frame sequences. Some clones are absent from its copies; in checked studies, under half trace to an unresolved V gene, and the reason for the others is unknown. V and J calls and clone size are as listed in that table; D and trimming were resolved from the DNA. Here the sample has approximately 75,000 clones; around 83% occur a single time. The ten largest clonotypes hold about 6.9% of the sample.

Here the chain combines TRBV27 and TRBJ2-5, with TRBD2 perhaps the D gene, on 5 matching bases. Sequencing was carried out using peripheral blood. The TCR originated in a man aged 25-45 years with COVID-19, enrolled during active disease. Here the CDR3 is given as CASSPKPGLVQETQYF. In nucleotide form, the sequence is TGTGCCAGCAGTCCGAAACCCGGACTCGTCCAAGAGACCCAGTACTTC.